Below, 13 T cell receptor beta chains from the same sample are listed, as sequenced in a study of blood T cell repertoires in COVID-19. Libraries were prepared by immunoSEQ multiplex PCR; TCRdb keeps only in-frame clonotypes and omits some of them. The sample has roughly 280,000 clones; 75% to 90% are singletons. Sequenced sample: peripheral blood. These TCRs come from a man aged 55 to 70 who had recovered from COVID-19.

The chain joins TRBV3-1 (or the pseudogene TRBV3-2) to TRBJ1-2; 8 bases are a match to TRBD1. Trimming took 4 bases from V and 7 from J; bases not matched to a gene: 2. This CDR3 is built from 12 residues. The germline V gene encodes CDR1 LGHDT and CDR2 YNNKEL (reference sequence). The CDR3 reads CASSRTGLGYTF. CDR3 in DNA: TGTGCCAGCAGCCGGACAGGGCTTGGCTACACCTTC.

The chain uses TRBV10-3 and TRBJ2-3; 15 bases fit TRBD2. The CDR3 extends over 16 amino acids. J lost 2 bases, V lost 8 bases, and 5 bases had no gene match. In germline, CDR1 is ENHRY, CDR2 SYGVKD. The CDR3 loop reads CAISGLAGGFTDTQYF. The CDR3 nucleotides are TGTGCCATCTCGGGACTAGCGGGGGGATTCACAGATACGCAGTATTTT.

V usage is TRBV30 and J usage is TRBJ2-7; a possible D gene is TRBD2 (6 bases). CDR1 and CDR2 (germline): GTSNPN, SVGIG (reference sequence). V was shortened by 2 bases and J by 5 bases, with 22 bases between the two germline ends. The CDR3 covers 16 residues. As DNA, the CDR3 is TGTGCCTGGAGTTCTTTTGTGGGAGGAAGTCTAGACGAGCAGTACTTC. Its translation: CAWSSFVGGSLDEQYF.

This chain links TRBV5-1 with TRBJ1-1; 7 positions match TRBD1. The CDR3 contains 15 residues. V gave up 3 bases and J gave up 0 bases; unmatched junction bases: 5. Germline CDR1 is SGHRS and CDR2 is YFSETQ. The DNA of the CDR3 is TGCGCCAGCAGCTCGGGACAGCTTATGAACACTGAAGCTTTCTTT. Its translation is CASSSGQLMNTEAFF.

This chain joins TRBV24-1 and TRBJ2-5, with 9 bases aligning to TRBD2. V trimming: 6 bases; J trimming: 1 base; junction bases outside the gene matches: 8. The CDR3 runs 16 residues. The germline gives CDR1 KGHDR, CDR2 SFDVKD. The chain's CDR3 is CATSIGVAGVQETQYF. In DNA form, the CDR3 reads TGTGCCACCAGTATTGGAGTAGCGGGGGTCCAAGAGACCCAGTACTTC.

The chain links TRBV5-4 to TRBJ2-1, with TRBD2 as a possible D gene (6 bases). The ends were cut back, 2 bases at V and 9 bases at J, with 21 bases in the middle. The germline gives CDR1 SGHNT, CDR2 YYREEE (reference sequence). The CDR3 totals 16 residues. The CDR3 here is CASSFGGTPSRSEQFF. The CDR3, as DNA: TGTGCCAGCAGCTTCGGCGGGACTCCCAGCCGCAGTGAGCAGTTCTTC.

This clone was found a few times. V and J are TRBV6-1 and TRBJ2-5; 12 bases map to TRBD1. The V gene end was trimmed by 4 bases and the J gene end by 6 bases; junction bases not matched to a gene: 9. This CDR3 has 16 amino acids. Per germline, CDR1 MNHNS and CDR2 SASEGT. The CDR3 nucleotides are TGTGCCAGCAGTGGCCAGGGGACAGGGGGCACGAAGACCCAGTACTTC. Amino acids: CASSGQGTGGTKTQYF.

The CDR3, as DNA: TGTGCCAGCAGCTCCCTTCCAGGGGGCTTCGGCAATGAGCAGTTCTTC. Its protein is CASSSLPGGFGNEQFF. The genes are TRBV7-9 and TRBJ2-1, with 8 nucleotides matching TRBD1. CDR3 length equals 16 residues. J lost 6 bases, V lost 4 bases, and 11 bases had no gene match. The V gene's germline CDR1 is SEHNR and CDR2 FQNEAQ (reference sequence). The whole variable domain, filled in from reference TRBV7-9 and TRBJ2-1, reads DTGVSQNPRHKITKRGQNVTFRCDPISEHNRLYWYRQTLGQGPEFLTYFQNEAQLEKSRLLSDRFSAERPKGSFSTLEIQRTEQGDSAMYLCASSSLPGGFGNEQFFGPGTRLTVL.

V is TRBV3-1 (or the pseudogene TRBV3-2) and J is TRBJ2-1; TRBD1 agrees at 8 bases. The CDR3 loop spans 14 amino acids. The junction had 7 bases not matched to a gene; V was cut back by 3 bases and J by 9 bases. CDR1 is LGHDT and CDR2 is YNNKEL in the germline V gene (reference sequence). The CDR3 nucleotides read TGTGCCAGCAGCCAGAGGACAGGGTATAGTGAGCAGTTCTTC. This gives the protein CASSQRTGYSEQFF.

CDR3 in amino acids: CASSLKGDRGGYTF. The CDR3 bases are TGTGCCAGCAGTCTTAAGGGGGACAGGGGAGGCTACACCTTC. This rearrangement joins TRBV28 to TRBJ1-2, with 10 positions matching TRBD1. V lost 5 bases to trimming and J lost 8 bases; unmatched junction nucleotides: 8. Germline V gene data show CDR1 as MDHEN and CDR2 as SYDVKM. This CDR3 is 14 amino acids long.

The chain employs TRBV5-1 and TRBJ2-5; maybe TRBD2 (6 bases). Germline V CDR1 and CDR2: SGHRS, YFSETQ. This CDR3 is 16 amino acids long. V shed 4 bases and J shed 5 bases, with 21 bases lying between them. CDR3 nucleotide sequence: TGCGCCAGCAGCCCAGACCTTTCGACTAGATTGGAGACCCAGTACTTC. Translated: CASSPDLSTRLETQYF.

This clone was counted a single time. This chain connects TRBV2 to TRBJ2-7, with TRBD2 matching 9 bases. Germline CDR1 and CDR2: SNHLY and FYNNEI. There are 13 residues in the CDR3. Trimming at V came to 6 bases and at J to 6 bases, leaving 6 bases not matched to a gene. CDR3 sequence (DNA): TGTGCCAGCAGATTAGCGGGAGTTCCCGAGCAGTACTTC. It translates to CASRLAGVPEQYF.

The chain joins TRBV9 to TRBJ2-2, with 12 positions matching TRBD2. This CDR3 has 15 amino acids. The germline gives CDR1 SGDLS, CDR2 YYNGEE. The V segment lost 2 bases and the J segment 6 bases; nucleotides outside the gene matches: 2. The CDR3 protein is CASSVLAGGAGELFF. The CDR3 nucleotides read TGTGCCAGCAGCGTTCTAGCGGGAGGGGCCGGGGAGCTGTTTTTT.